This T cell receptor (beta chain) came from a study of radiotherapy plus CTLA-4 blockade in lung cancer. Study-wide background: Disease control reached around 30%, with objective responses in approximately 20%.

Study-level findings and limits: Radiotherapy was combined with ipilimumab, and tumor-derived TCR clones then expanded in blood.

Sequencing used immunoSEQ multiplex PCR; TCRdb keeps in-frame clones, though not all of them. The table includes around 45,000 clones, 70% to 80% detected once. This clone showed up just a few times. Its antigen remains unknown. The V gene lost 1 base and the J gene lost 6 bases, with 14 bases spanning the gap. The germline CDR1 and CDR2 sequences are SGHVS and FQNEAQ. This CDR3 contains 15 residues. The TCR originated in a human donor with non-small cell lung cancer who had stable disease on radiotherapy plus ipilimumab. This chain connects TRBV7-8 to TRBJ2-3, with D possibly being TRBD2 (5 bases). The specimen comprised peripheral blood, sampled from a patient treated with radiotherapy plus ipilimumab. CDR3 sequence reads: CASSLGRFLRDTQYF. As DNA, the CDR3 is TGTGCCAGCAGCTTAGGGAGGTTTTTGCGGGATACGCAGTATTTT. The full variable domain, its missing parts supplied by reference TRBV7-8 and TRBJ2-3, is GAGVSQSPRYKVAKRGQDVALRCDPISGHVSLFWYQQALGQGPEFLTYFQNEAQLDKSGLPSDRFFAERPEGSVSTLKIQRTQQEDSAVYLCASSLGRFLRDTQYFGPGTRLTVL.